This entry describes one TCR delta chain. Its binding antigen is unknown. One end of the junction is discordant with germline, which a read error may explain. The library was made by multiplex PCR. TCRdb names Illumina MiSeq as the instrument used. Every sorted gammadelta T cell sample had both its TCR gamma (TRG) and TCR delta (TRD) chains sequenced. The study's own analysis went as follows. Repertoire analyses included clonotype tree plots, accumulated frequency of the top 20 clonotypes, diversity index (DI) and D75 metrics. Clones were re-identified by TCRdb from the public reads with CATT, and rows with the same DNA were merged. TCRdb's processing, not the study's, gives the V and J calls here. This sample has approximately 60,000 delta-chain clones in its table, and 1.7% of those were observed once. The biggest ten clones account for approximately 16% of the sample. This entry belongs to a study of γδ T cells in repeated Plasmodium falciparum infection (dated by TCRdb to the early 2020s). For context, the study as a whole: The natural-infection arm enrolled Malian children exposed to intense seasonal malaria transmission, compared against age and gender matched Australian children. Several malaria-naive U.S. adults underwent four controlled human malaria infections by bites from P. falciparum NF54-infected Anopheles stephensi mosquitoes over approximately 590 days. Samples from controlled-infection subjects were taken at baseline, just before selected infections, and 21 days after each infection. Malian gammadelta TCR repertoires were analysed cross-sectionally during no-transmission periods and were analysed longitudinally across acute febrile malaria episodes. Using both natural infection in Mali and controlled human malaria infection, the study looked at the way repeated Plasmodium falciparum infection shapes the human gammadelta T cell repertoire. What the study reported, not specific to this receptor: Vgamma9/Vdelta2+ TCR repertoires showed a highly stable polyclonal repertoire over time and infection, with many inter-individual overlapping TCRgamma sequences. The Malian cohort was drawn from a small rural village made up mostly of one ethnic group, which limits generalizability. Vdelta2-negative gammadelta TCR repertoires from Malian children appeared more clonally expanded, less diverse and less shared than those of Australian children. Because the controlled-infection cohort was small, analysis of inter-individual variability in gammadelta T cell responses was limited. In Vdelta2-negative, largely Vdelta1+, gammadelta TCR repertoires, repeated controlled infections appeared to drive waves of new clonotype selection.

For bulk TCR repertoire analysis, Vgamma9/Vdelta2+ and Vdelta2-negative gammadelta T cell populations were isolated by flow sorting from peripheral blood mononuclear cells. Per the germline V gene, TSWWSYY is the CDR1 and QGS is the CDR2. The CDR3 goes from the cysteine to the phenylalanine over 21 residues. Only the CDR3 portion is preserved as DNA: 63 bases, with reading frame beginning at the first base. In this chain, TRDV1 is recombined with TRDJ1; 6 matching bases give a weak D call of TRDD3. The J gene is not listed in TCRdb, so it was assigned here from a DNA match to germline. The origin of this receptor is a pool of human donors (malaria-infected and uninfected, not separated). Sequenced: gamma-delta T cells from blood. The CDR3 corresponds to CSGEMKARMRRFTGYTDKLIF. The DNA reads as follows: TGCTCTGGGGAAATGAAGGCTCGAATGAGGAGATTTACCGGGTACACCGATAAACTCATCTTT.